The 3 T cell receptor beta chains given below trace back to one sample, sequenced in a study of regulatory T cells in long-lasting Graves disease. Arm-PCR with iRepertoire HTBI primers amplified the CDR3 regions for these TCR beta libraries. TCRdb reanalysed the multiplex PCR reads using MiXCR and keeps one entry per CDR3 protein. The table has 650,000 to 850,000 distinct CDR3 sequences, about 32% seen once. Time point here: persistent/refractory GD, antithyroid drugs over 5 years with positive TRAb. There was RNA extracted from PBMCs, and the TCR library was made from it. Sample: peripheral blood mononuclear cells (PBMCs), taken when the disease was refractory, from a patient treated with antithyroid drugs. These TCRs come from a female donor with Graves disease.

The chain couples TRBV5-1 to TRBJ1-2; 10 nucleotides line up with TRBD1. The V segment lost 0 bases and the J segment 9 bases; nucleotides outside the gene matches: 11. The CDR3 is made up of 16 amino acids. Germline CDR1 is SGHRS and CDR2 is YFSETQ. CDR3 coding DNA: TGCGCCAGCAGCTTGGCGGGACAGGGGCGAATTTTTAGCTACACCTTC. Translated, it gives CASSLAGQGRIFSYTF.

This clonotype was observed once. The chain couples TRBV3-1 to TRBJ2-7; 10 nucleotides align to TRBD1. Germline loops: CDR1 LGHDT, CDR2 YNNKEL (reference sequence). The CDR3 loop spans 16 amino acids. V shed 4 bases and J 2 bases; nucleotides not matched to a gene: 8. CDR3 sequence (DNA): TGTGCCAGCAGCCCTCCGCCGGGACAGGGGCCCTACGAGCAGTACTTC. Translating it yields CASSPPPGQGPYEQYF.

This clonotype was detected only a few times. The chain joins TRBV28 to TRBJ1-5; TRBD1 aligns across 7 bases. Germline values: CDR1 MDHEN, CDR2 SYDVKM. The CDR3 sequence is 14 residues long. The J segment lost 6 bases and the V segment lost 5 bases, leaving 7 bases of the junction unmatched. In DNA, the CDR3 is TGTGCCAGCAGTCCACAGGGGTCGGGTCAGCCCCAGCATTTT. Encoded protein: CASSPQGSGQPQHF.